The 19 T cell receptor beta chains given below trace back to one sample, sequenced in a study of T cells in Graves' hyperthyroidism and ophthalmopathy. It was RNA transcripts that yielded the amplified TCR beta CDR3 regions. The primer set for the first-round RT-PCR of the TCR CDR3 was HTBI. MiXCR, run by TCRdb on the multiplex PCR reads, gives a single entry per CDR3 protein. The top ten clones hold 30% to 40% of a sample with roughly 350,000 distinct CDR3 sequences, roughly 15% of them seen once. What was sequenced was blood. Receptor source: a woman in her thirties or forties with Graves' ophthalmopathy.

This clonotype was found many times. The chain carries TRBV20-1 and TRBJ2-2; 7 nucleotides align to TRBD2. The CDR3 is made up of 15 amino acids. Germline V gene data show CDR1 as DFQATT and CDR2 as SNEGSKA (reference sequence). J lost 5 bases, V lost 1 base, and 7 bases had no gene match. CDR3 loop: CSARVAGEGTGELFF. CDR3 DNA: TGCAGTGCTAGAGTGGCGGGGGAGGGGACCGGGGAGCTGTTTTTT.

The rearrangement links TRBV20-1 to TRBJ2-5, with TRBD2 matching over 8 bases. CDR1 and CDR2 from the germline V gene are DFQATT and SNEGSKA (reference sequence). Germline trimming cut 3 bases from V and 1 base from J; bases unmatched to any gene: 7. The CDR3 is 15 residues long. The CDR3: CSASVPGGGQETQYF. The CDR3 coding sequence is TGCAGTGCTAGTGTTCCCGGGGGGGGCCAAGAGACCCAGTACTTC.

The chain carries TRBV5-1 and TRBJ2-1, with 10 bases fitting TRBD1. CDR1 and CDR2 from the germline V gene are SGHRS and YFSETQ. The V and J ends lost 0 bases and 6 bases, in that order; junction bases with no gene match: 3. This CDR3 is built from 15 residues. The CDR3, as DNA: TGCGCCAGCAGCTTGGCCGGGACAGGGGCCAATGAGCAGTTCTTC. Translated: CASSLAGTGANEQFF. Using reference TRBV5-1 and TRBJ2-1 for the parts outside the CDR3, the full variable domain is KAGVTQTPRYLIKTRGQQVTLSCSPISGHRSVSWYQQTPGQGLQFLFEYFSETQRNKGNFPGRFSGRQFSNSRSEMNVSTLELGDSALYLCASSLAGTGANEQFFGPGTRLTVL.

Only a few counts were recorded for this clonotype. This chain uses TRBV7-2 with TRBJ1-4; D call uncertain. The V end was cut by 8 bases, the J end by 3 bases, with 19 bases between. Per germline, CDR1 SGHTA and CDR2 FQGNSA. The CDR3 covers 16 residues. The CDR3 is CASRRRSTGANEKLFF. The CDR3 coding sequence is TGTGCCAGCCGCAGACGGTCCACCGGGGCTAATGAAAAACTGTTTTTT.

The chain links TRBV10-3 to TRBJ1-5; TRBD1 aligns across 7 bases. CDR3 length: 16 amino acids. V shed 4 bases and J 3 bases; nucleotides not matched to a gene: 9. Germline CDR1 is ENHRY and CDR2 is SYGVKD. The CDR3 nucleotides are TGTGCCATCAGTGGGGGGGACAGTGCTTACAATCAGCCCCAGCATTTT. This translates into CAISGGDSAYNQPQHF.

There are a few counts of this clonotype. The chain has TRBV9 and TRBJ1-1; D is possibly TRBD1 (5 bases). Germline loops: CDR1 SGDLS, CDR2 YYNGEE. The CDR3 length is 14 residues. The V gene lost 3 bases and the J gene lost 3 bases, with 12 bases spanning the gap. CDR3 sequence: CASSGTSGYTEAFF. The CDR3 nucleotides read TGTGCCAGCAGCGGAACCTCAGGGTACACTGAAGCTTTCTTT.

This chain links TRBV14 with TRBJ1-2; the D is unclear. V lost 0 bases and J lost 8, with 16 bases in between. The CDR3 consists of 15 residues. CDR1 and CDR2 (germline): SGHDN, FVKESK. The CDR3 DNA is TGTGCCAGCAGCCAAGATTTATTGGGAGGGCACGGCTACACCTTC. It encodes CASSQDLLGGHGYTF.

V and J are TRBV10-1 and TRBJ2-5; maybe TRBD1 (5 bases). Deletions cut 0 bases from V and 2 bases from J, with 19 bases between. The CDR3 has 18 residues. From germline, CDR1 is WNHNN and CDR2 SYGVQD (reference sequence). The CDR3 sequence is CASSESRLWGFSQETQYF. The CDR3 bases are TGCGCCAGCAGTGAGTCTAGGCTCTGGGGCTTTTCACAAGAGACCCAGTACTTC.

The V gene is TRBV30, the J gene TRBJ2-6; D is undetermined. Germline CDR1 reads GTSNPN; CDR2 reads SVGIG (reference sequence). Deletions cut 2 bases from V and 0 bases from J, with 2 bases between. The CDR3 loop spans 13 amino acids. This chain's CDR3 is CAWSSSGANVLTF. CDR3 DNA sequence: TGTGCCTGGAGTAGCTCTGGGGCCAACGTCCTGACTTTC. The full variable domain, in which reference TRBV30 and TRBJ2-6 provide the parts outside the CDR3, is SQTIHQWPATLVQPVGSPLSLECTVEGTSNPNLYWYRQAAGRGLQLLFYSVGIGQISSEVPQNLSASRPQDRQFILSSKKLLLSDSGFYLCAWSSSGANVLTFGAGSRLTVL.

In this sample, this clonotype turned up a few times. The CDR3 ends on some other residue instead of the conserved phenylalanine or tryptophan, so this is likely a read error. V gene TRBV20-1 combines with J gene TRBJ1-6, with D perhaps TRBD1 (5 bases). In germline, CDR1 is DFQATT, CDR2 SNEGSKA (reference sequence). The V end was cut by 0 bases, the J end by 10 bases, with 22 bases between. This CDR3 spans 17 amino acids. Written as DNA, the CDR3 is TGCAGTGCTAGAGATGGGGCAGGGAGGAGCGTGGGATCACCCCTCCACCTT. Amino acid sequence: CSARDGAGRSVGSPLHL.

This sequence joins TRBV15 and TRBJ2-2; 12 bases align to TRBD2. The CDR3 spans 18 residues. The trim removed 0 bases at V and 4 bases at J, leaving 6 bases unmatched. The germline CDR1 and CDR2 sequences are LNHNV and YYDKDF (reference sequence). DNA of the CDR3: TGTGCCACCAGCAGAGATTCTGGACTAGCGGGACTCACCGGGGAGCTGTTTTTT. This gives the protein CATSRDSGLAGLTGELFF.

The chain has TRBV5-4 and TRBJ2-5; possibly TRBD2 for D (5 bases). Trimming removed 1 base from V and 4 bases from J, with 14 bases in between. Per germline, CDR1 SGHNT and CDR2 YYREEE (reference sequence). The CDR3 is made up of 15 amino acids. The CDR3, as DNA: TGTGCCAGCAGCTTGCGGCTAGCAGCAGGAGAGACCCAGTACTTC. This translates into CASSLRLAAGETQYF.

At least ten counts were recorded for this clonotype. This rearrangement joins TRBV11-2 to TRBJ1-1; 7 nucleotides match TRBD1. Germline V CDR1 and CDR2: SGHAT, FQNNGV. The CDR3 totals 13 residues. The J segment lost 9 bases and the V segment lost 5 bases, leaving 9 bases of the junction unmatched. Here the CDR3 reads CASSRSGTEQAFF. The CDR3 coding sequence is TGTGCCAGCAGCCGCTCCGGGACAGAACAAGCTTTCTTT.

This clonotype was seen repeatedly, ten times or more. This chain connects TRBV12-3 or TRBV12-4 to TRBJ1-4, with 7 positions matching TRBD1. This CDR3 has 15 amino acids. The ends lost 5 bases at V and 6 bases at J; junction bases unmatched: 9. CDR3 loop: CASSPGRDSYEKLFF. The CDR3 coding sequence is TGTGCCAGCAGTCCCGGTAGGGACAGCTATGAAAAACTGTTTTTT.

This chain links TRBV2 with TRBJ1-5; 9 bases are shared with TRBD1. The J segment lost 6 bases and the V segment lost 6 bases, leaving 6 bases of the junction unmatched. This CDR3 region has 14 residues. Germline V gives CDR1 SNHLY, CDR2 FYNNEI. The CDR3: CASRGTGFRQPQHF. The DNA for the CDR3 is TGTGCCAGCAGGGGGACAGGGTTTCGTCAGCCCCAGCATTTT.

The table lists this clonotype with a few counts. This sequence joins TRBV20-1 and TRBJ2-7; no firm D call. V shed 1 base and J shed 9 bases, with 16 bases lying between them. This CDR3 spans 13 amino acids. Germline-derived CDR1 and CDR2 are DFQATT and SNEGSKA (reference sequence). The CDR3 DNA reads as TGCAGTGCTAGAGTTCCAGCTCGTCATGGGCAGTACTTC. Translating it yields CSARVPARHGQYF.

This clonotype was detected many times. The V and J genes are TRBV5-1 and TRBJ2-7; the match to TRBD2 covers 10 bases. The CDR3 is 15 amino acids. Germline V gene sequence: CDR1 SGHRS, CDR2 YFSETQ. Trimming cost V 4 bases and J 3 bases; bases outside gene matches: 7. The CDR3 loop reads CASSRITSGDYEQYF. The CDR3, as DNA: TGCGCCAGCAGCCGTATCACTAGCGGGGACTACGAGCAGTACTTC.

This chain connects TRBV20-1 to TRBJ1-1, with D possibly matching TRBD1 (5 bases). V lost 6 bases, J lost 4 bases, and 15 bases lay in between. Germline lookup yields CDR1 DFQATT and CDR2 SNEGSKA (reference sequence). CDR3 size: 13 residues. The CDR3 bases are TGCAGTGCCAGGGTGGGAGCTGGCACTGAAGCTTTCTTT. Translated: CSARVGAGTEAFF.

This clonotype was detected many times. The chain has TRBV6-1 and TRBJ1-1; D is perhaps TRBD1 (5 bases). CDR3 length: 13 amino acids. V shed 5 bases and J shed 4 bases, with 11 bases lying between them. Germline values: CDR1 MNHNS, CDR2 SASEGT. DNA for the CDR3: TGTGCCAGCAGTACCAGGGTTCTCACTGAAGCTTTCTTT. Translating it yields CASSTRVLTEAFF.